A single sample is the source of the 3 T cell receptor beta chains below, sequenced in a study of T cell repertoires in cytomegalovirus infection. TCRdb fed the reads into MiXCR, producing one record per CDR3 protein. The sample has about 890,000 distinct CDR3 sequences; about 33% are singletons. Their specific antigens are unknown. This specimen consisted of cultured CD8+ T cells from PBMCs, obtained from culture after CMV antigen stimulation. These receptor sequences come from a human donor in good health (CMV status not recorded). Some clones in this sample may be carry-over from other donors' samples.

CDR3 protein: CASSYMVTDTQYF. DNA for the CDR3: TGTGCCAGCAGTTACATGGTCACAGATACGCAGTATTTT. The chain joins TRBV6-6 to TRBJ2-3, with no clear D. V was shortened by 2 bases and J by 2 bases, with 5 bases between the two germline ends. CDR1 is MNHNY, CDR2 SVGAGI, per germline (reference sequence). This CDR3 has 13 residues.

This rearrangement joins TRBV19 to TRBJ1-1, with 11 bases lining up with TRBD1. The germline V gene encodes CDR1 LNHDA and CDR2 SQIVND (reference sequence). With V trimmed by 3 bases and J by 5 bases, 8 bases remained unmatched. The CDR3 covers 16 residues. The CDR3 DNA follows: TGTGCCAGTAGTATCGGGGGGACAGGGGGGGCGACTGAAGCTTTCTTT. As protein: CASSIGGTGGATEAFF.

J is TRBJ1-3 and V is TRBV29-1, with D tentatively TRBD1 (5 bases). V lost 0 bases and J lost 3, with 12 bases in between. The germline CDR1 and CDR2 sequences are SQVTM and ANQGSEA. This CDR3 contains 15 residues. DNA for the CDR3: TGCAGCGTTGAAGATCGAGGCAGGGATGGAAACACCATATATTTT. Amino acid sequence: CSVEDRGRDGNTIYF.